This TCR beta chain originates from a study of T-cell reconstitution after alpha-beta-depleted transplantation in children. Whole-study results and caveats: Diversity and T-cell counts at one year after transplant derived mostly from new T cells. Several hundred expanded graft clones reportedly were the source of alpha-beta T cells about two months after transplant.

Unique molecular identifiers were built into the TCRbeta library. TCRdb reanalysed the PCR reads using MiXCR and keeps one entry per CDR3 protein. The sample yields approximately 190,000 distinct CDR3 sequences, roughly 9.1% seen once. This clonotype was observed at least ten times. The antigen remains unidentified. The CDR3 is 13 residues long. V dropped 2 bases and J dropped 13 bases, with 14 bases sitting between them. Sequencing used PBMCs, mostly from graft donor cells, obtained 360 days after TCRalphabeta/CD19-depleted stem cell transplant. The sequence derives from a male patient between 2 and 10 years old who had a stem cell transplant for acute myeloid leukemia, so the T cells may come from the graft donor. The chain recombines TRBV12-3 or TRBV12-4 with TRBJ2-2; possible D gene TRBD2, 6 bases. The CDR3 here is CASSLNSEGGLFF. In nucleotides, the CDR3 is TGTGCCAGCAGTTTAAATTCGGAGGGCGGGCTGTTTTTT.